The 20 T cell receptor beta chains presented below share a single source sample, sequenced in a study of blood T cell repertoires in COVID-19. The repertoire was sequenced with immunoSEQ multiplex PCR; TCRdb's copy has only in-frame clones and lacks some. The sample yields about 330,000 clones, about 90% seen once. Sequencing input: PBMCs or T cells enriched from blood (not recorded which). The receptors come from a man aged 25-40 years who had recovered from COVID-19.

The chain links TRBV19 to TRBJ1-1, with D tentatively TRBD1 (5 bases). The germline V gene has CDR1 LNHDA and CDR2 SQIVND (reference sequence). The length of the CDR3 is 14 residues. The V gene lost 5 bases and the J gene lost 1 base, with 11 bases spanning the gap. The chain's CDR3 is CASSRGQGNTEAFF. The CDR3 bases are TGTGCCAGTAGTCGAGGTCAGGGGAACACTGAAGCTTTCTTT.

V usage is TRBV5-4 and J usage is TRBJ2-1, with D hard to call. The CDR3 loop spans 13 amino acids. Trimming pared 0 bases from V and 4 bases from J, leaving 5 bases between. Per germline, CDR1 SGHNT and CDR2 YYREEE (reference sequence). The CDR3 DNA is TGTGCCAGCAGCTTGGGCTATTACAATGAGCAGTTCTTC. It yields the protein CASSLGYYNEQFF. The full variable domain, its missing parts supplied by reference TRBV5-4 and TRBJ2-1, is ETGVTQSPTHLIKTRGQQVTLRCSSQSGHNTVSWYQQALGQGPQFIFQYYREEENGRGNFPPRFSGLQFPNYSSELNVNALELDDSALYLCASSLGYYNEQFFGPGTRLTVL.

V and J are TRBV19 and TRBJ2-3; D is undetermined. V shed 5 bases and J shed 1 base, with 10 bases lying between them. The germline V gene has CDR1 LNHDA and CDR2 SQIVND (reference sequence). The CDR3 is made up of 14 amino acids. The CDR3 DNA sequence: TGTGCCAGTAGTGTCCAGGTTCGCACAGATACGCAGTATTTT. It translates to CASSVQVRTDTQYF.

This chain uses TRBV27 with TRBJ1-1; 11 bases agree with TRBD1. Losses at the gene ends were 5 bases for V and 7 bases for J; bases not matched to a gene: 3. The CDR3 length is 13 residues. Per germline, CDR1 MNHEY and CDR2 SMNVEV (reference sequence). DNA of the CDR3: TGTGCCAGCAGTGGACAGGGGGCCGTTGAAGCTTTCTTT. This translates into CASSGQGAVEAFF.

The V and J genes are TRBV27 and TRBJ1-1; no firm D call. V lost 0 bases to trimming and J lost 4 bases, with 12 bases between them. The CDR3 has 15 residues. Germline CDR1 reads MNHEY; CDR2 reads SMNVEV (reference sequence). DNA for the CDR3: TGTGCCAGCAGTTTATCGAGTGGGCTGGGCACTGAAGCTTTCTTT. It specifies CASSLSSGLGTEAFF.

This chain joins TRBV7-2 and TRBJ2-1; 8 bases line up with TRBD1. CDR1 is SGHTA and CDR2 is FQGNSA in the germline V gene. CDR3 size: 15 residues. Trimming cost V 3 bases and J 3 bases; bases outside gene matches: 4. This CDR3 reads CASSFTGTGYNEQFF. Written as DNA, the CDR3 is TGTGCCAGCAGCTTCACCGGGACAGGCTACAATGAGCAGTTCTTC.

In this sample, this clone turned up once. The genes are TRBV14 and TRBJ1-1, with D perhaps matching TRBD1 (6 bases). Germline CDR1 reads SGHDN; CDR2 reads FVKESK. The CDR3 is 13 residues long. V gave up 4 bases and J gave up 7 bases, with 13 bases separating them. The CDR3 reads CASSPRVQGEAFF. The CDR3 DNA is TGTGCCAGCAGCCCCCGGGTACAGGGTGAAGCTTTCTTT.

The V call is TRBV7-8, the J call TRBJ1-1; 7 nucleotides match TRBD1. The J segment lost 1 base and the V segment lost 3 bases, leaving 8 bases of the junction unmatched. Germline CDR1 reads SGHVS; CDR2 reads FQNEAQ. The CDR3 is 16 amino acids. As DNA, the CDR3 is TGTGCCAGCAGCTTTACCCCAGGGGGTACGAACACTGAAGCTTTCTTT. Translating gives CASSFTPGGTNTEAFF.

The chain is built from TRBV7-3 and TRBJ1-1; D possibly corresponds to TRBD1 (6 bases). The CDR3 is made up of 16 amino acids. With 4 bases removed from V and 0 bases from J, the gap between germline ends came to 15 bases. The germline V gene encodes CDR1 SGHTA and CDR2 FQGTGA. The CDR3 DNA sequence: TGTGCCAGCAGCTCTCAAGGGGGTCTCCTGAACACTGAAGCTTTCTTT. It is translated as CASSSQGGLLNTEAFF.

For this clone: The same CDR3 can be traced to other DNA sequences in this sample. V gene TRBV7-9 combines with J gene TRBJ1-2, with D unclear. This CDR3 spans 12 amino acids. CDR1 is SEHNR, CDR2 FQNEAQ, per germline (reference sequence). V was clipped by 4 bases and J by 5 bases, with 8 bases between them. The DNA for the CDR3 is TGTGCCAGCAGCTCGGGATCATATGGCTACACCTTC. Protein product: CASSSGSYGYTF.

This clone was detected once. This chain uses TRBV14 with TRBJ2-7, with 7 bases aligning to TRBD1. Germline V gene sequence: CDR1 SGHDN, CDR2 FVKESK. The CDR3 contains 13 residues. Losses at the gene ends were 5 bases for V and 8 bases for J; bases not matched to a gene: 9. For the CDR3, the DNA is TGTGCCAGCAGCATACGAGACAGGGTCCAGCAGTACTTC. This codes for CASSIRDRVQQYF. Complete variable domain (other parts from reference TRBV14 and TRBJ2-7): EAGVTQFPSHSVIEKGQTVTLRCDPISGHDNLYWYRRVMGKEIKFLLHFVKESKQDESGMPNNRFLAERTGGTYSTLKVQPAELEDSGVYFCASSIRDRVQQYFGPGTRLTVT.

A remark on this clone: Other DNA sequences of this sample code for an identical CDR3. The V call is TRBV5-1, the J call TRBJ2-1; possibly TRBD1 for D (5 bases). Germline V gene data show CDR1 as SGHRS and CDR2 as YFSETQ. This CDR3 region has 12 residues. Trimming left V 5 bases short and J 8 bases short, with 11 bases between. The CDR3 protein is CASRKTGDEQFF. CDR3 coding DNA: TGCGCCAGCAGAAAAACAGGAGATGAGCAGTTCTTC.

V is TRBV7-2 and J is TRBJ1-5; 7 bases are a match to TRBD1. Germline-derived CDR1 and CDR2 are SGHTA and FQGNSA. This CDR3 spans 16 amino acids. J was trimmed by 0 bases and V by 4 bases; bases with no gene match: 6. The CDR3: CASSYSGTDSNQPQHF. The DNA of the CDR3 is TGTGCCAGCAGCTACTCCGGGACAGATAGCAATCAGCCCCAGCATTTT.

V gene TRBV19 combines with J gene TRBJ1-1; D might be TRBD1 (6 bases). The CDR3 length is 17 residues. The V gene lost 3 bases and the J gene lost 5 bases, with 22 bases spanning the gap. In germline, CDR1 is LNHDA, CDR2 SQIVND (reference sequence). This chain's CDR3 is CASSIRIGGAHVTEAFF. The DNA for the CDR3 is TGTGCCAGTAGTATCCGGATTGGGGGGGCGCATGTTACTGAAGCTTTCTTT.

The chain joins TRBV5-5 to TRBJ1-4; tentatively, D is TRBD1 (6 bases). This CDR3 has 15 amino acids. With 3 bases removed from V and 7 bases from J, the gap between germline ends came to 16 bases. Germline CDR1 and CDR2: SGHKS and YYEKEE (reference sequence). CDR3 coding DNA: TGTGCCAGCAGCTCCTCAACGGGGGGCGGTGAAAAACTGTTTTTT. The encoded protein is CASSSSTGGGEKLFF. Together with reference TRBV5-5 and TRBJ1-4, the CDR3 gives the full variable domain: DAGVTQSPTHLIKTRGQQVTLRCSPISGHKSVSWYQQVLGQGPQFIFQYYEKEERGRGNFPDRFSARQFPNYSSELNVNALLLGDSALYLCASSSSTGGGEKLFFGSGTQLSVL.

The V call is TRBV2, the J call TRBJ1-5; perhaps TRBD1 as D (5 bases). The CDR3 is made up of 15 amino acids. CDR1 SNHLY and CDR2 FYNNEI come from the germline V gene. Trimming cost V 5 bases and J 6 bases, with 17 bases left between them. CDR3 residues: CASSPLLGLGQPQHF. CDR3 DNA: TGTGCCAGCAGTCCACTCCTGGGACTGGGTCAGCCCCAGCATTTT.

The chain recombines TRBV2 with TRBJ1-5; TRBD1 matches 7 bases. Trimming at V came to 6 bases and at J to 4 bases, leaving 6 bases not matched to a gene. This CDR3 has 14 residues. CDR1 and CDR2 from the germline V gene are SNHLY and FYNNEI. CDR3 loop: CASSQGQSNQPQHF. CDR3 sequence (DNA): TGTGCCAGCAGCCAGGGACAGTCGAATCAGCCCCAGCATTTT.

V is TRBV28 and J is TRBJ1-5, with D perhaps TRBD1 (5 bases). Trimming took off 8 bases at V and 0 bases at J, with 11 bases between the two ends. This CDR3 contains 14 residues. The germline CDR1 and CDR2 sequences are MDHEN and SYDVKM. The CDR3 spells CASWGPYSNQPQHF. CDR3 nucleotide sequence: TGTGCCAGCTGGGGCCCTTATAGCAATCAGCCCCAGCATTTT.

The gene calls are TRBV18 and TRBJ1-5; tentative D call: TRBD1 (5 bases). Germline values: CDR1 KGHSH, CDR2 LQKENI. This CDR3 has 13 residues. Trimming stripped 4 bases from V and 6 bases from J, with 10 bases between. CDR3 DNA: TGTGCCAGCTCACTTAACGGGGGTCAGCCCCAGCATTTT. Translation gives CASSLNGGQPQHF.

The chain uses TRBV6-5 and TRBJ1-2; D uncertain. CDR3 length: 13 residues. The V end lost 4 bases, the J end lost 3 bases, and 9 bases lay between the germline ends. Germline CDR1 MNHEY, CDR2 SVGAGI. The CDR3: CASSFSGYYGYTF. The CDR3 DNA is TGTGCCAGCAGTTTTAGCGGATACTATGGCTACACCTTC.